These 11 T cell receptor beta chains originate from one sample sequenced in a study of post-analysis software for immune sequencing data. Study outcomes and limitations: In patients, TRBV5-6, TRBV5-1 and TRBV20-1 belonged to about five TRBV segments found more frequently than in controls.

Incorporated into the TCR beta cDNA libraries were unique molecular identifiers, which served to reduce PCR and sequencing biases. TCRdb redid the calling of the PCR reads with MiXCR, one entry per CDR3 protein. This sample has 750,000 to 950,000 distinct CDR3 sequences, with just over 45% found just once. No antigens are known for them. The sequenced sample consisted of blood. These receptors came from a girl aged 10 to 17 with multiple sclerosis.

This clonotype showed up just a few times. The V and J genes are TRBV20-1 and TRBJ1-2, with TRBD1 identical over 8 bases. Trimming removed 4 bases from V and 4 bases from J; junction bases left unmatched: 8. This CDR3 is 14 amino acids long. Germline lookup yields CDR1 DFQATT and CDR2 SNEGSKA (reference sequence). CDR3 DNA sequence: TGCAGTGCTAAAGACAGGACAGGGACCTATGGCTACACCTTC. Encoded protein: CSAKDRTGTYGYTF.

V is TRBV7-9 and J is TRBJ2-7; 7 bases are a match to TRBD1. Germline V gives CDR1 SEHNR, CDR2 FQNEAQ (reference sequence). J lost 0 bases, V lost 5 bases, and 22 bases had no gene match. The length of the CDR3 is 20 residues. The CDR3, as DNA: TGTGCCAGCAGCCACCTCTGGGGGACAGACCCTCTTCCCGCCTCCTACGAGCAGTACTTC. As protein: CASSHLWGTDPLPASYEQYF.

V is TRBV11-3 and J is TRBJ2-3; no definite D call. The germline V and J ends were trimmed by 2 bases and 0 bases, with 18 bases remaining between them. Germline CDR1 reads SGHNT; CDR2 reads YENEEA. The CDR3 extends over 18 amino acids. The CDR3 sequence: CASSLSLPLGQSTDTQYF. Here the CDR3 DNA reads TGTGCCAGCAGCTTATCCCTACCCTTAGGGCAGAGCACAGATACGCAGTATTTT.

This clonotype appeared a single time. Mismatch with germline at one junction end may stem from a read error. The J gene is TRBJ2-5, the V gene TRBV10-2; D may be TRBD2 (6 bases). The germline V gene has CDR1 WSHSY and CDR2 SAAADI. The CDR3 runs 11 residues. The CDR3 bases are TGCGCCGGCAGTGGGGGGGAGACCCAGTACTTC. This translates into CAGSGGETQYF.

This clonotype was detected a few times. The chain uses TRBV6-1 and TRBJ2-3, with D possibly called TRBD1 or TRBD2 (6 bases each). Germline V gene lookup returns CDR1 MNHNS and CDR2 SASEGT. V lost 6 bases and J 1 base, leaving 17 bases between the germline ends. This CDR3 region has 16 residues. The DNA for the CDR3 is TGTGCCAGCAGCTTGGGGACGGGGGCGGGCACAGATACGCAGTATTTT. It translates to CASSLGTGAGTDTQYF.

The chain has TRBV12-3 or TRBV12-4 and TRBJ2-3, with 7 bases fitting TRBD1. V dropped 6 bases and J dropped 2; count of bases not matched to a gene: 8. This CDR3 region has 15 residues. The CDR3 region is CASSPRTGYTDTQYF. CDR3 nucleotide sequence: TGTGCCAGCAGCCCAAGGACAGGTTACACAGATACGCAGTATTTT.

The V and J genes are TRBV30 and TRBJ2-4; no reliable D call. Germline values: CDR1 GTSNPN, CDR2 SVGIG (reference sequence). V lost 4 bases to trimming and J lost 4 bases, with 11 bases between them. This CDR3 is built from 13 residues. In DNA form, the CDR3 reads TGTGCCTGGACCCCCGGAGTAAAAAACATTCAGTACTTC. Translating gives CAWTPGVKNIQYF.

A few counts support this clonotype. The chain combines TRBV5-1 with TRBJ2-3; 9 nucleotides agree with TRBD2. CDR1 is SGHRS and CDR2 is YFSETQ in the germline V gene. V trimming: 6 bases; J trimming: 4 bases; junction bases outside the gene matches: 12. This CDR3 spans 16 amino acids. The CDR3 DNA reads TGCGCCAGCACCGGGGTGCTAGCGGGAAATTCAGATACGCAGTATTTT. It is translated as CASTGVLAGNSDTQYF.

This chain connects TRBV5-1 to TRBJ2-1; D may be TRBD1 (5 bases). V gave up 1 base and J gave up 6 bases, with 8 bases separating them. Looked up from germline, CDR1 is SGHRS and CDR2 is YFSETQ. The length of the CDR3 is 13 residues. CDR3 sequence reads: CASSLQGSNEQFF. DNA of the CDR3: TGCGCCAGCAGCTTGCAGGGTTCCAATGAGCAGTTCTTC. Variable domain in full (rest from reference TRBV5-1 and TRBJ2-1): KAGVTQTPRYLIKTRGQQVTLSCSPISGHRSVSWYQQTPGQGLQFLFEYFSETQRNKGNFPGRFSGRQFSNSRSEMNVSTLELGDSALYLCASSLQGSNEQFFGPGTRLTVL.

This clonotype has only a few counts. In nucleotides, the CDR3 is TGTGCCAGCAGCCTGGGGACAGGGGATTCCGATACGCAGTATTTT. It specifies CASSLGTGDSDTQYF. This sequence joins TRBV5-6 and TRBJ2-3; 10 nucleotides agree with TRBD1. The CDR3 has 15 amino acids. J lost 6 bases, V lost 4 bases, and 8 bases had no gene match. Germline-derived CDR1 and CDR2 are SGHDT and YYEEEE.

The V call is TRBV7-9, the J call TRBJ2-4, with D unresolved. The DNA end is a closer match to TRBJ2-7, so the J assignment may be wrong. The CDR3 runs to 12 residues. Germline V gene sequence: CDR1 SEHNR, CDR2 FQNEAQ (reference sequence). Here the CDR3 DNA reads TGTGCCAGCAGCTCCCTGAAGTACGAGCAGTACTTC. This codes for CASSSLKYEQYF.